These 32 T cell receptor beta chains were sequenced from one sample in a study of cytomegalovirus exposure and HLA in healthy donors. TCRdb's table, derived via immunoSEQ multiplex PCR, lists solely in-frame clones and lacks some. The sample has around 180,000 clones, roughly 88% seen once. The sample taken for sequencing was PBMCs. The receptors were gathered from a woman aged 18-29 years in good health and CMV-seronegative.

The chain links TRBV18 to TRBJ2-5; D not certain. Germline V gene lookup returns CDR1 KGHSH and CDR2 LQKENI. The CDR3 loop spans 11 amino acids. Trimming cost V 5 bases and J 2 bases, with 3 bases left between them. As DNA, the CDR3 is TGTGCCAGCTCATCGCAAGAGACCCAGTACTTC. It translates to CASSSQETQYF.

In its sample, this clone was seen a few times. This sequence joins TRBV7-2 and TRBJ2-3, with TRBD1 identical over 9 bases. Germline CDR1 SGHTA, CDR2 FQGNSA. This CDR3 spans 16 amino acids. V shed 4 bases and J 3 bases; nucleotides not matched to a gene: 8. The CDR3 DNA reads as TGTGCCAGCAGCTCAGCCGGGACAGGGAAGACAGATACGCAGTATTTT. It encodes CASSSAGTGKTDTQYF.

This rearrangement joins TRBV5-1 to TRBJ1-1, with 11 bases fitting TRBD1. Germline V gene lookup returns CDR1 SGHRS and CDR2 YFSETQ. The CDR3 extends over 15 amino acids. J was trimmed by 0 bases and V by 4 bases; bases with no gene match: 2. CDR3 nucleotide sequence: TGCGCCAGCAGCCGGGACAGGGGGATGAACACTGAAGCTTTCTTT. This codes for CASSRDRGMNTEAFF. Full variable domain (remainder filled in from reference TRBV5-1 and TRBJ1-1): KAGVTQTPRYLIKTRGQQVTLSCSPISGHRSVSWYQQTPGQGLQFLFEYFSETQRNKGNFPGRFSGRQFSNSRSEMNVSTLELGDSALYLCASSRDRGMNTEAFFGQGTRLTVV.

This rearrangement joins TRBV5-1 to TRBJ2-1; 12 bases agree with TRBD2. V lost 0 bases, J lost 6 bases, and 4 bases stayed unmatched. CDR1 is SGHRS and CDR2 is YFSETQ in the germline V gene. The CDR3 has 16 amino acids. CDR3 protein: CASSLELAGGFNEQFF. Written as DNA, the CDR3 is TGCGCCAGCAGCTTGGAACTAGCGGGAGGTTTCAATGAGCAGTTCTTC.

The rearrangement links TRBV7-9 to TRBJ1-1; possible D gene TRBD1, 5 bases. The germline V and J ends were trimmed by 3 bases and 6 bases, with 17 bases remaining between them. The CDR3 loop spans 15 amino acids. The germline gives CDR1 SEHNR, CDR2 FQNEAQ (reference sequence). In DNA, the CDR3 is TGTGCCAGCAGCTTTGGGTCAGGGCGCGTGGCTGAAGCTTTCTTT. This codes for CASSFGSGRVAEAFF. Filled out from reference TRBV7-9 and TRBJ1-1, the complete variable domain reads DTGVSQNPRHKITKRGQNVTFRCDPISEHNRLYWYRQTLGQGPEFLTYFQNEAQLEKSRLLSDRFSAERPKGSFSTLEIQRTEQGDSAMYLCASSFGSGRVAEAFFGQGTRLTVV.

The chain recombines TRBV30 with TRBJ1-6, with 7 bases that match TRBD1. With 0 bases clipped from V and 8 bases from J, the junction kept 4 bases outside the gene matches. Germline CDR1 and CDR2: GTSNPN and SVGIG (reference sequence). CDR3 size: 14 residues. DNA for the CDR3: TGTGCCTGGAGTGTACGAGGGGGCGATTCACCCCTCCACTTT. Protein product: CAWSVRGGDSPLHF.

The DNA of the CDR3 is TGTGCCAGCTCCCCCGGGACAGGGGGCCTGAACACTGAAGCTTTCTTT. As protein: CASSPGTGGLNTEAFF. The rearrangement links TRBV18 to TRBJ1-1; 12 bases line up with TRBD1. Germline loops: CDR1 KGHSH, CDR2 LQKENI. The CDR3 extends over 16 amino acids. Germline trimming cut 6 bases from V and 0 bases from J; bases unmatched to any gene: 5.

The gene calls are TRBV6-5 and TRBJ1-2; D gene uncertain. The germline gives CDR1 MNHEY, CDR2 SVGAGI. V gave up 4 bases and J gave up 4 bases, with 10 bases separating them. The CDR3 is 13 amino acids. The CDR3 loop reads CASSSPQAYGYTF. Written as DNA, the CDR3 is TGTGCCAGCAGTTCGCCGCAGGCCTATGGCTACACCTTC.

The CDR3 loop is CASSLNRGSYEQYF. The CDR3 nucleotides are TGTGCCAGCAGCCTCAACAGGGGGTCCTACGAGCAGTACTTC. The rearrangement uses TRBV4-2 and TRBJ2-7; TRBD1 matches at 8 bases. CDR3 length: 14 residues. CDR1 is LGHNA, CDR2 YNFKEQ, per germline. V lost 4 bases and J lost 1; bases outside the gene matches: 3.

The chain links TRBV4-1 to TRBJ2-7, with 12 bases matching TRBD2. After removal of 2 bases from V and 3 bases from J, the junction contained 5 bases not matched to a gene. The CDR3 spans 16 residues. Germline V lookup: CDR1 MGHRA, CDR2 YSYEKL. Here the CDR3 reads CASSQTSGRNNYEQYF. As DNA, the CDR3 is TGCGCCAGCAGCCAAACTAGCGGGAGGAACAACTACGAGCAGTACTTC.

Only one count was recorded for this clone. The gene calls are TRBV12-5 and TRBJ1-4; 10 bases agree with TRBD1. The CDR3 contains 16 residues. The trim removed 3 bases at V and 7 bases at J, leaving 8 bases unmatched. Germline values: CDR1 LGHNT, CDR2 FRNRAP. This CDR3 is CASGFPSRDRGEKLFF. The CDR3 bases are TGTGCTAGTGGTTTTCCATCCCGGGACAGGGGTGAAAAACTGTTTTTT.

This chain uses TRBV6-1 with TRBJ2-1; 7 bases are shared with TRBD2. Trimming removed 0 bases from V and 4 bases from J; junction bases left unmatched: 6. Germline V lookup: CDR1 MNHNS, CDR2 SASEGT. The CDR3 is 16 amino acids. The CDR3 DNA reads TGTGCCAGCAGTGAAGCGGTCGGGGGGAGGTACAATGAGCAGTTCTTC. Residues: CASSEAVGGRYNEQFF.

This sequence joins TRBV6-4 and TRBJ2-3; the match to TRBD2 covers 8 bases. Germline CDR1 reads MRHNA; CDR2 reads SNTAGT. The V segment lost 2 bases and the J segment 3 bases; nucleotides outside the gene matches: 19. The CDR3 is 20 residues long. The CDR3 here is CASSDQPTSGRLGSTDTQYF. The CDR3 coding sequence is TGTGCCAGCAGTGACCAACCTACGAGCGGGAGACTGGGTTCAACAGATACGCAGTATTTT.

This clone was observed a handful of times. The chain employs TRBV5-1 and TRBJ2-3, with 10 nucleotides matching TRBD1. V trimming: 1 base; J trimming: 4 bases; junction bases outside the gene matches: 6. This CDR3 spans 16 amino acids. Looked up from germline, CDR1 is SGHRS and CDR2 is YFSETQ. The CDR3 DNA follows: TGCGCCAGCAGCTTGCCGGGGACAGGGGTTTCAGATACGCAGTATTTT. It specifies CASSLPGTGVSDTQYF. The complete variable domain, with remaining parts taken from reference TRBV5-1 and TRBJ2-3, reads KAGVTQTPRYLIKTRGQQVTLSCSPISGHRSVSWYQQTPGQGLQFLFEYFSETQRNKGNFPGRFSGRQFSNSRSEMNVSTLELGDSALYLCASSLPGTGVSDTQYFGPGTRLTVL.

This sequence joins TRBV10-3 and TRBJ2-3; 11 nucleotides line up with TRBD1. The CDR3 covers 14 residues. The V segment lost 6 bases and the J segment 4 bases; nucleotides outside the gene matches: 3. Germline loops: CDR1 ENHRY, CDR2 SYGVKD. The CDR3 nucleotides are TGTGCCATCAGCCGGACAGGGGGCCCAGATACGCAGTATTTT. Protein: CAISRTGGPDTQYF.

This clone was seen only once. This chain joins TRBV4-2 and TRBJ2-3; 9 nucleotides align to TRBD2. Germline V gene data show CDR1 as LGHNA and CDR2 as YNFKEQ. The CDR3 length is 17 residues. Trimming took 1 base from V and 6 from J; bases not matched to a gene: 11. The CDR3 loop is CASSQVIQRGAGDTQYF. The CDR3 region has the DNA TGTGCCAGCAGCCAAGTGATCCAGCGGGGGGCGGGCGATACGCAGTATTTT.

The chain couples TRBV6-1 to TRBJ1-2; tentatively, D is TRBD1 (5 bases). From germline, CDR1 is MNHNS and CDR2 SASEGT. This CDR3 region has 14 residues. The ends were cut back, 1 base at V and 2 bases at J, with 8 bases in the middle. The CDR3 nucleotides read TGTGCCAGCAGTGAAGGGACATGGAACTATGGCTACACCTTC. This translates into CASSEGTWNYGYTF.

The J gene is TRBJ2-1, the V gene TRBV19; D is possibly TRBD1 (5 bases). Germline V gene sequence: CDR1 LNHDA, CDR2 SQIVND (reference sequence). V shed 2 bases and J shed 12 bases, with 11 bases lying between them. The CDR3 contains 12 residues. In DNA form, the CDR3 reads TGTGCCAGTAGTATAAGTCTGGGGCCGCAGTTCTTC. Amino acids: CASSISLGPQFF. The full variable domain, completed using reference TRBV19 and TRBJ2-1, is DGGITQSPKYLFRKEGQNVTLSCEQNLNHDAMYWYRQDPGQGLRLIYYSQIVNDFQKGDIAEGYSVSREKKESFPLTVTSAQKNPTAFYLCASSISLGPQFFGPGTRLTVL.

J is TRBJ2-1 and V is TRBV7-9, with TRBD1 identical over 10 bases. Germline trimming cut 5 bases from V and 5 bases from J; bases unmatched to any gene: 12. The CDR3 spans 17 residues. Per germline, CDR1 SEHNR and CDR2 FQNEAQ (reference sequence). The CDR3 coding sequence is TGTGCCAGCAGCGACTATCCGGGACAGGGGCCCAACAATGAGCAGTTCTTC. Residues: CASSDYPGQGPNNEQFF.

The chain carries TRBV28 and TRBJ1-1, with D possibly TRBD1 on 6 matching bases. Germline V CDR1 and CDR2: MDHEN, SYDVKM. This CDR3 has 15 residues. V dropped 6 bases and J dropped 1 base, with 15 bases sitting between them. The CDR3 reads CASSPHREGNTEAFF. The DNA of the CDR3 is TGTGCCAGCAGCCCCCACAGGGAAGGGAACACTGAAGCTTTCTTT.

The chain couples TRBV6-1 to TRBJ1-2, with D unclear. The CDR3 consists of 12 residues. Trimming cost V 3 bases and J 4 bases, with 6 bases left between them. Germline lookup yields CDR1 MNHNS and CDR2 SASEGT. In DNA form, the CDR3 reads TGTGCCAGCAGTGATATAGCCTATGGCTACACCTTC. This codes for CASSDIAYGYTF.

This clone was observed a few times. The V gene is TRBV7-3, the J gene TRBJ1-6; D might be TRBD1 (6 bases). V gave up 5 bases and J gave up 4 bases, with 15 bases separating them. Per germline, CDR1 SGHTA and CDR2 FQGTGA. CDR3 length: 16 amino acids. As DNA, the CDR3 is TGTGCCAGCAGCCGGCAGGGGATTGGGTATAATTCACCCCTCCACTTT. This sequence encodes CASSRQGIGYNSPLHF.

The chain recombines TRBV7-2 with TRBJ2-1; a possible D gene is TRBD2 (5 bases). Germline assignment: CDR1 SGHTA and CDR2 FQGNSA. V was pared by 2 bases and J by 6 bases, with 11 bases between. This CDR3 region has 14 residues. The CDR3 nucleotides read TGTGCCAGCAGCTTATCTCTAGGGAGCAATGAGCAGTTCTTC. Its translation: CASSLSLGSNEQFF.

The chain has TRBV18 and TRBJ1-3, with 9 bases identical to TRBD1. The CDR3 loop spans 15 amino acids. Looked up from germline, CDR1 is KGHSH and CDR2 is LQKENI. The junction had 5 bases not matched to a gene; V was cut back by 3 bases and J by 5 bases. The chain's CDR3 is CASSPGQGTRNTIYF. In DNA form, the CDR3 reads TGTGCCAGCTCACCGGGACAGGGAACGAGAAACACCATATATTTT.

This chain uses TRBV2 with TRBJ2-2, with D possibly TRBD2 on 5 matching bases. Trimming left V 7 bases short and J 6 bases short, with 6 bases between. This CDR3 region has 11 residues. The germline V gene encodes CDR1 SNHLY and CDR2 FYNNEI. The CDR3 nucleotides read TGTGCCAGCACCGGGGCCGGGGAGCTGTTTTTT. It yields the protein CASTGAGELFF.

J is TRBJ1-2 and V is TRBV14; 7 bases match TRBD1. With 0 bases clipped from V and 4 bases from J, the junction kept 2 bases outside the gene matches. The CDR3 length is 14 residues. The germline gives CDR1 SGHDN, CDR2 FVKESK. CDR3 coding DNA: TGTGCCAGCAGCCAAGAAACAGGGGTCTATGGCTACACCTTC. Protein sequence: CASSQETGVYGYTF.

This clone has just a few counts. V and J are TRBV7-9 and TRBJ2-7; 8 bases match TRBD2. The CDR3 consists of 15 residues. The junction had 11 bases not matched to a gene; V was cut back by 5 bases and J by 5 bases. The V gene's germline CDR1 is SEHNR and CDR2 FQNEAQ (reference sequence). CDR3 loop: CASSLGSGGFNEQYF. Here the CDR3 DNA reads TGTGCCAGCAGCCTCGGGTCGGGGGGGTTCAACGAGCAGTACTTC.

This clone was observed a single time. The CDR3 DNA is TGTGCCAGCAGCTTAGCGGGGGGGCAAGACGGCGAGCAGTACTTC. This encodes CASSLAGGQDGEQYF. This chain connects TRBV7-2 to TRBJ2-7; maybe TRBD2 (7 bases). The CDR3 extends over 15 amino acids. Germline CDR1 is SGHTA and CDR2 is FQGNSA. Trimming left V 0 bases short and J 6 bases short, with 15 bases between.

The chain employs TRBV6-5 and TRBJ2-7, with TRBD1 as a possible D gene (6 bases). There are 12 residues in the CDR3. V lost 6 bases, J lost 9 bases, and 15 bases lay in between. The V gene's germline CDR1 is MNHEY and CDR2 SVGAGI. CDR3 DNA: TGTGCCAGCAGCCAGACAGGAGATGGGCAGTACTTC. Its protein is CASSQTGDGQYF.

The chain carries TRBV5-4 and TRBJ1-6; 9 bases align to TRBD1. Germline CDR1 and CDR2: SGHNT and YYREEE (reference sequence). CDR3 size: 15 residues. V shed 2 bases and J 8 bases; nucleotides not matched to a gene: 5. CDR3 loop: CASSFGDRDHSPLHF. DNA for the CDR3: TGTGCCAGCAGCTTTGGGGACAGGGATCATTCACCCCTCCACTTT.

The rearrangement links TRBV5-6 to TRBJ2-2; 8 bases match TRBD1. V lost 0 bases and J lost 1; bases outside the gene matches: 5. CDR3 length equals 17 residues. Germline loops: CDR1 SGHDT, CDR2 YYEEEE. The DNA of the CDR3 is TGTGCCAGCAGCTTGGGCTCCGGGACAGGGAACACCGGGGAGCTGTTTTTT. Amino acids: CASSLGSGTGNTGELFF.

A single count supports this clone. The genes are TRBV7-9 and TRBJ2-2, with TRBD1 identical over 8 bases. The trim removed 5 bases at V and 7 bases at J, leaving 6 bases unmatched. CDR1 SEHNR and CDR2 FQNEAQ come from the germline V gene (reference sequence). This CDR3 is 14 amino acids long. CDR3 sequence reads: CASSRTGISGELFF. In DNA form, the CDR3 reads TGTGCCAGCAGCCGGACAGGGATAAGCGGGGAGCTGTTTTTT.